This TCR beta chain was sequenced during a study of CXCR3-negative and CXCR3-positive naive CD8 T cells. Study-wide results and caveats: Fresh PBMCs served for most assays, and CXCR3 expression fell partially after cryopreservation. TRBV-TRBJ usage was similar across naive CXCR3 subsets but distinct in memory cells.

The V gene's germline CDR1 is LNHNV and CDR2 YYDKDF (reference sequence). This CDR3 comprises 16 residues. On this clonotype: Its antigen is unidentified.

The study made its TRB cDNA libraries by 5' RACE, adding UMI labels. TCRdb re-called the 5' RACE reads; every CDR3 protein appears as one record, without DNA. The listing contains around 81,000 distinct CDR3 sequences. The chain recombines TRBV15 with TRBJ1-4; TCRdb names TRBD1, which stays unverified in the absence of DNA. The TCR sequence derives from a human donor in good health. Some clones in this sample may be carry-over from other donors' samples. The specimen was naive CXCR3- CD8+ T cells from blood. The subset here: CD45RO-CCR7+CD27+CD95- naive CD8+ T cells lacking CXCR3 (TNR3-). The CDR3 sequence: CATSRDRDRVKEKLFF.